This is a list of T cell receptor beta chains from one sample in a study of CD4 T cells in relation to SARS-CoV-2 and coronaviruses. The data were produced by immunoSEQ multiplex PCR, yet TCRdb's version contains in-frame clones alone and is incomplete. Of tens of thousands of clones listed, roughly 90% are singletons. The sequencing input was memory CD4+ T cells from PBMCs. The source of these receptors is a human donor in good health. Each CDR3 is given with its conserved first and last residue. The D gene is left open where the match is weak. Rows may omit the clone size; those that give it use once, few, many or a size class.

d_call: NA; v_call: TRBV6-5; j_call: TRBJ2-5; clone_size: once; cdr3_nt: TGTGCCAGCAGAAGGGTCTCTACAGAGACCCAGTACTTC; cdr3_aa: CASRRVSTETQYF
d_call: NA; v_call: TRBV3-1/TRBV3-2; j_call: TRBJ2-7; clone_size: NA; cdr3_nt: TGTGCCAGCAGCCATGGCACAGGAGAGCAGTACTTC; cdr3_aa: CASSHGTGEQYF
d_call: NA; v_call: TRBV19; j_call: TRBJ2-2; clone_size: NA; cdr3_nt: TGTGCCAGTAGTATAGTTCGGGTTAGGGTCGGGGAGCTGTTTTTT; cdr3_aa: CASSIVRVRVGELFF
d_call: TRBD2; v_call: TRBV29-1; j_call: TRBJ2-7; clone_size: NA; cdr3_nt: TGCAGCGTCGCGATCTCCGGGACTAAAAACGAGCAGTACTTC; cdr3_aa: CSVAISGTKNEQYF
d_call: NA; v_call: TRBV28; j_call: TRBJ1-1; clone_size: NA; cdr3_nt: TGTGCCAGCAGCTCGCCCCACCGGACAGATATGAACACTGAAGCTTTCTTT; cdr3_aa: CASSSPHRTDMNTEAFF
d_call: TRBD1; v_call: TRBV11-2; j_call: TRBJ2-7; clone_size: few; cdr3_nt: TGTGCCAGCAGCCACCCGGTCCGGACAGGGGGCTTTGGGTCCTACGAGCAGTACTTC; cdr3_aa: CASSHPVRTGGFGSYEQYF
d_call: NA; v_call: TRBV5-3; j_call: TRBJ2-1; clone_size: NA; cdr3_nt: TGTGCCAGAAGCTTGGGGCGGGGGCTAAACAATGAGCAGTTCTTC; cdr3_aa: CARSLGRGLNNEQFF
d_call: NA; v_call: TRBV7-2; j_call: TRBJ1-2; clone_size: few; cdr3_nt: TGTGCCAGCAGCTTACGTGGGAACTATGGCTACACCTTC; cdr3_aa: CASSLRGNYGYTF
d_call: NA; v_call: TRBV7-9; j_call: TRBJ2-5; clone_size: NA; cdr3_nt: TGTGCCAGCAGCTTACGACGGGAGAGGGAGACCCAGTACTTC; cdr3_aa: CASSLRRERETQYF
d_call: NA; v_call: TRBV5-8; j_call: TRBJ2-5; clone_size: NA; cdr3_nt: TGTGCCAGCAGCCCGGACCAACCCCGAGGGACCCAGTACTTC; cdr3_aa: CASSPDQPRGTQYF
d_call: TRBD2; v_call: TRBV18; j_call: TRBJ2-7; clone_size: NA; cdr3_nt: TGTGCCAGCTCACCTAGCGGGAGGGAGTTGAACGAGCAGTACTTC; cdr3_aa: CASSPSGRELNEQYF
d_call: NA; v_call: TRBV14; j_call: TRBJ2-5; clone_size: NA; cdr3_nt: TGTGCCAGCAGCCAAGATTTGACCGGCGGGGAGACCCAGTACTTC; cdr3_aa: CASSQDLTGGETQYF
d_call: TRBD1; v_call: TRBV6-5; j_call: TRBJ2-1; clone_size: NA; cdr3_nt: TGTGCCAGCGGGAGGACAGGGGGCTTGAATGAGCAGTTCTTC; cdr3_aa: CASGRTGGLNEQFF
d_call: NA; v_call: TRBV3-1/TRBV3-2; j_call: TRBJ1-2; clone_size: NA; cdr3_nt: TGTGCCAGCAGCCTTGCGGGCTCTGGCTACACCTTC; cdr3_aa: CASSLAGSGYTF
d_call: NA; v_call: TRBV24-1; j_call: TRBJ2-3; clone_size: once; cdr3_nt: TGTGCCACCAGTGAAGGGGGACTTGGGGATACGCAGTATTTT; cdr3_aa: CATSEGGLGDTQYF
d_call: NA; v_call: TRBV4-1; j_call: TRBJ2-3; clone_size: few; cdr3_nt: TGCGCCAGCAGCCAAGCAAGTATGGGCGGCCGCACAGATACGCAGTATTTT; cdr3_aa: CASSQASMGGRTDTQYF
d_call: TRBD1; v_call: TRBV5-1; j_call: TRBJ2-2; clone_size: NA; cdr3_nt: TGCGCCAGCAGCCCCCGGACAGGGAACACCGGGGAGCTGTTTTTT; cdr3_aa: CASSPRTGNTGELFF
d_call: NA; v_call: TRBV5-1; j_call: TRBJ2-1; clone_size: few; cdr3_nt: TGCGCCAGCAGATTAAGCGGGACAACCTACAATGAGCAGTTCTTC; cdr3_aa: CASRLSGTTYNEQFF
d_call: TRBD1; v_call: TRBV19; j_call: TRBJ2-2; clone_size: NA; cdr3_nt: TGTGCCAGTAGTATAATGGGACAGGTTATCACCGGGGAGCTGTTTTTT; cdr3_aa: CASSIMGQVITGELFF
d_call: NA; v_call: TRBV5-4; j_call: TRBJ2-3; clone_size: NA; cdr3_nt: TGTGCCAGCAGCTTGGGGGGGACCCGAAGGGATACGCAGTATTTT; cdr3_aa: CASSLGGTRRDTQYF
d_call: NA; v_call: TRBV19; j_call: TRBJ2-7; clone_size: NA; cdr3_nt: TGTGCCAGTAGTCCCCGTGGCGTGTCCTACGAGCAGTACTTC; cdr3_aa: CASSPRGVSYEQYF
d_call: TRBD2; v_call: TRBV19; j_call: TRBJ2-1; clone_size: few; cdr3_nt: TGTGCCAGTAGTATCTTAGGCGGGAGGGCCGAAGATGAGCAGTTCTTC; cdr3_aa: CASSILGGRAEDEQFF